This TCR beta chain is from a study of CD8+CD57+ T cells in acquired aplastic anemia. Genomic DNA templated the TCR beta VDJ and CDR3 profiling. TCRdb independently ran MiXCR on the reads; one entry per CDR3 protein. The data contain roughly 170,000 distinct CDR3 sequences, 55% to 80% of them seen just once; the ten biggest clones take up 45%. This clonotype was observed a handful of times. The germline V gene has CDR1 MNHEY and CDR2 SMNVEV (reference sequence). V lost 2 bases and J lost 6, with 11 bases in between. This CDR3 comprises 14 residues. Source material: sorted CD4+, CD8+, or CD8+CD57+ T cells (not recorded which) from PBMCs. The chain recombines TRBV27 with TRBJ2-1; D uncertain. The TCR sequence derives from a human donor in good health. CDR3 DNA sequence: TGTGCCAGCAGTTTAGACTTTGGGGTCAATGAGCAGTTCTTC. Translated: CASSLDFGVNEQFF.